This TCR beta chain stems from a study of PD-1 blockade in classical Hodgkin lymphoma. Whole-study results and caveats: By cycle point C4D1, TCR diversity had risen significantly in CD4+ cells (but not CD8+ cells). It was among complete responders that baseline diversity resembled that of newly diagnosed patients. Although disease activity or prior therapy may be involved, causes of the repertoire differences remain undefined.

CDR3 size: 13 residues. V dropped 3 bases and J dropped 2 bases, with 8 bases sitting between them. Germline V gene sequence: CDR1 GTSNPN, CDR2 SVGIG (reference sequence). Method: immunoSEQ multiplex PCR; TCRdb's copy keeps in-frame clones and lacks some. Altogether 15,000 to 20,000 clones are present, 75% being singletons, with the ten largest covering approximately 2.4%. Specified time point: cycle 4 day 1 (C4D1), after more than five weeks of nivolumab. After autologous stem cell transplantation all patients relapsed, and prior brentuximab vedotin exposure differed between cohorts. CD4+ T cells were purified from thawed PBMCs by magnetic negative selection. As for this clone: The antigen remains unidentified.

The chain employs TRBV30 and TRBJ1-3; D possibly corresponds to TRBD1 (5 bases). Sequenced here: CD4+ T cells from blood, sampled before the fourth cycle of nivolumab. The clonotype was recovered from a human donor with classical Hodgkin lymphoma. The DNA for the CDR3 is TGTGCCTGGAGCAAGGGGACTGGAAACACCATATATTTT. Encoded protein: CAWSKGTGNTIYF.